This paragraph covers one T cell receptor beta chain sequence. Its antigen is not identified. V lost 7 bases, J lost 4 bases, and 16 bases lay in between. Germline lookup yields CDR1 SEHNR and CDR2 FQNEAQ (reference sequence). The CDR3 has 14 residues. The sample belongs to a study of long-term antiretroviral therapy in people with HIV. Study results and caveats: Clonal expansions arising prior to ART prevailed in the repertoire at every time point.

The assay, immunoSEQ v3.0, was run at survey level. The assay was immunoSEQ multiplex PCR, and TCRdb's table has in-frame clones only and misses some. In the table there are tens of thousands of clones, 82% of which are singletons. No fewer than two post-ART and no fewer than one pre-ART PBMC samples existed for each donor. Cryopreserved PBMC samples of roughly 1-10 million cells were used for DNA extraction. The sequence came from a man younger than 35 with HIV. Source: unsorted PBMCs, taken 0.3 years after starting antiretroviral therapy. The V gene is TRBV7-9, the J gene TRBJ2-5; D is tentatively TRBD1 or TRBD2 (6 bases each). The CDR3 sequence: CASTLLGGGETQYF. CDR3 bases: TGTGCCAGCACCCTATTAGGAGGGGGAGAGACCCAGTACTTC. The full variable domain, in which reference TRBV7-9 and TRBJ2-5 provide the parts outside the CDR3, is DTGVSQNPRHKITKRGQNVTFRCDPISEHNRLYWYRQTLGQGPEFLTYFQNEAQLEKSRLLSDRFSAERPKGSFSTLEIQRTEQGDSAMYLCASTLLGGGETQYFGPGTRLLVL.